Sequencing of this TCR beta chain was carried out in a study of cytomegalovirus exposure and HLA in healthy donors. To note about this clone: Antigen specificity is unknown.

Overall study findings and caveats: Most TCR sequences were rare, but some public TCRs occurred in many donors. The authors confirmed in vitro that three CMV-associated chains were specific for CMV antigens. The study listed some 160 cytomegalovirus-associated TCR beta chains.

Here immunoSEQ multiplex PCR was the method, and the copy in TCRdb shows in-frame clones only, minus some. The sample shows fewer than 250,000 clones, approximately 87% of them seen only once. CDR3 size: 18 residues. Losses at the gene ends were 4 bases for V and 4 bases for J; bases not matched to a gene: 12. CDR1 is MNHEY and CDR2 is SMNVEV in the germline V gene (reference sequence). Sequencing used PBMCs. J is TRBJ2-3 and V is TRBV27; 12 bases fit TRBD2. The clonotype originates from a woman under 30 in good health and CMV-seronegative. CDR3 nucleotide sequence: TGTGCCAGCAGTTCCCTTCGACTAGCGGGAGTCAAGCCAGATACGCAGTATTTT. This encodes CASSSLRLAGVKPDTQYF.